The 27 T cell receptor beta chains in this list originate from one sample, sequenced in a study of cytomegalovirus exposure and HLA in healthy donors. 60 Vbeta and 13 Jbeta primers were used in PCR. Some clones are missing from TCRdb's copy, which holds only in-frame ones; the method was immunoSEQ multiplex PCR. The table has 150,000 to 200,000 clones, around 80% seen once. The material sequenced was PBMCs. These receptors were collected from a woman between 18 and 30 years old in good health and CMV-seronegative.

The chain joins TRBV7-7 to TRBJ2-5, with D possibly matching TRBD1 (6 bases). Germline assignment: CDR1 SSHAT and CDR2 FNYEAQ (reference sequence). This CDR3 region has 14 residues. CDR3 bases: TGTGCTTCTTCAAAAGGGGGTAATCAAGAGACCCAGTACTTC. It specifies CASSKGGNQETQYF.

The rearrangement uses TRBV11-1 and TRBJ2-1; a weak D match, TRBD1 (6 bases). This CDR3 is 14 amino acids long. V lost 6 bases and J 4 bases, leaving 13 bases between the germline ends. Germline-derived CDR1 and CDR2 are SGHAT and FQDESV (reference sequence). The CDR3 spells CASSGQISYNEQFF. DNA for the CDR3: TGTGCCAGCAGTGGACAGATATCTTACAATGAGCAGTTCTTC.

This CDR3 is CASSLGRGPYNEQFF. CDR3 DNA: TGTGCCAGCAGTTTAGGGCGGGGGCCCTACAATGAGCAGTTCTTC. V and J are TRBV27 and TRBJ2-1; a possible D gene is TRBD2 (7 bases). CDR3 length equals 15 residues. Per germline, CDR1 MNHEY and CDR2 SMNVEV (reference sequence). V was clipped by 2 bases and J by 2 bases, with 10 bases between them.

The chain combines TRBV4-1 with TRBJ2-1; D is undetermined. The CDR3 covers 14 residues. Looked up from germline, CDR1 is MGHRA and CDR2 is YSYEKL. Trimming took 4 bases from V and 7 from J, leaving 14 bases between them. Written as DNA, the CDR3 is TGCGCCAGCAGCCGGAGTGATAGTTTGAATGAGCAGTTCTTC. It codes for CASSRSDSLNEQFF.

This clone has just one count. This chain joins TRBV5-1 and TRBJ1-5; no definite D call. The CDR3 has 13 amino acids. The germline CDR1 and CDR2 sequences are SGHRS and YFSETQ. Trimming removed 0 bases at V and 4 bases at J, with 5 bases between. The DNA for the CDR3 is TGCGCCAGCAGCTTGGGAGAGAATCAGCCCCAGCATTTT. Translation: CASSLGENQPQHF.

This clone was seen once. The CDR3: CASSLKPGRAGYTF. CDR3 coding DNA: TGTGCCAGCAGCTTAAAACCCGGGAGGGCTGGCTACACCTTC. V and J are TRBV7-4 and TRBJ1-2; D remains unclear. This CDR3 contains 14 residues. V was pared by 2 bases and J by 7 bases, with 14 bases between. Germline CDR1 and CDR2: SGHVT and SQSDAQ.

This chain uses TRBV6-1 with TRBJ2-5, with 7 bases aligning to TRBD1. The end of the DNA fits TRBJ2-7 better, so the J call may be wrong. The length of the CDR3 is 15 residues. Germline V gene lookup returns CDR1 MNHNS and CDR2 SASEGT. The CDR3 region is CASRRQGFPLYEQYF. CDR3 nucleotide sequence: TGTGCCAGCAGGAGACAGGGATTTCCCTTGTACGAGCAGTACTTC.

The chain uses TRBV6-1 and TRBJ2-2, with D perhaps TRBD2 (6 bases). The CDR3 has 14 amino acids. Between the trimmed V and J ends, which lost 8 bases and 3 bases, there was a span of 13 bases. Looked up from germline, CDR1 is MNHNS and CDR2 is SASEGT. CDR3 amino acids: CASRGGADTGELFF. CDR3 bases: TGTGCCAGCCGGGGAGGAGCGGACACCGGGGAGCTGTTTTTT.

The genes are TRBV19 and TRBJ2-2, with TRBD1 as a possible D gene (5 bases). CDR3 size: 16 residues. V was cut by 1 base and J by 0 bases, with 9 bases left in between. CDR1 is LNHDA and CDR2 is SQIVND in the germline V gene (reference sequence). The CDR3 DNA follows: TGTGCCAGTAGTATAGGGCAGGGCGCGAACACCGGGGAGCTGTTTTTT. Its translation is CASSIGQGANTGELFF.

The V gene is TRBV5-8, the J gene TRBJ2-3; TRBD2 matches at 11 bases. The CDR3 covers 16 residues. Germline values: CDR1 SGHTS, CDR2 YDEGEE. J was trimmed by 2 bases and V by 5 bases; bases with no gene match: 7. The CDR3 spells CASSLGTSGYTDTQYF. The CDR3, as DNA: TGTGCCAGCAGTCTGGGGACTAGCGGATACACAGATACGCAGTATTTT. Combining the CDR3 with reference TRBV5-8 and TRBJ2-3 gives the whole variable domain EAGVTQSPTHLIKTRGQQATLRCSPISGHTSVYWYQQALGLGLQFLLWYDEGEERNRGNFPPRFSGRQFPNYSSELNVNALELEDSALYLCASSLGTSGYTDTQYFGPGTRLTVL.

V is TRBV28 and J is TRBJ2-1, with 14 bases aligning to TRBD2. The CDR3 is 17 residues long. With V trimmed by 5 bases and J by 4 bases, 7 bases remained unmatched. The germline CDR1 and CDR2 sequences are MDHEN and SYDVKM. The CDR3 region is CASSTGLAGGPYNEQFF. CDR3 sequence (DNA): TGTGCCAGCAGTACCGGACTAGCGGGGGGTCCTTACAATGAGCAGTTCTTC.

This clone was counted once. The chain couples TRBV9 to TRBJ2-1, with 7 bases identical to TRBD2. Trimming removed 5 bases from V and 8 bases from J; junction bases left unmatched: 4. The CDR3 runs 12 residues. From germline, CDR1 is SGDLS and CDR2 YYNGEE. DNA of the CDR3: TGTGCCAGCAGTCCTAGCGGCCATGAGCAGTTCTTC. Translation gives CASSPSGHEQFF.

In its sample, this clone was seen a few times. The J gene is TRBJ1-6, the V gene TRBV11-2; D ambiguous. The CDR3 contains 14 residues. Germline V lookup: CDR1 SGHAT, CDR2 FQNNGV. The ends were cut back, 4 bases at V and 9 bases at J, with 13 bases in the middle. CDR3 coding DNA: TGTGCCAGCAGCTCTCAGGCCGGAGGTTCACCCCTCCACTTT. It yields the protein CASSSQAGGSPLHF. Using reference TRBV11-2 and TRBJ1-6 for the parts outside the CDR3, the full variable domain is EAGVAQSPRYKIIEKRQSVAFWCNPISGHATLYWYQQILGQGPKLLIQFQNNGVVDDSQLPKDRFSAERLKGVDSTLKIQPAKLEDSAVYLCASSSQAGGSPLHFGNGTRLTVT.

In its sample, this clone was seen a few times. The chain links TRBV29-1 to TRBJ2-7, with TRBD1 matching 9 bases. V lost 5 bases and J lost 13; bases outside the gene matches: 9. This CDR3 has 11 residues. CDR1 and CDR2 from the germline V gene are SQVTM and ANQGSEA. The CDR3 sequence is CSVKTGTGQYF. The CDR3 region has the DNA TGCAGCGTTAAAACCGGGACAGGGCAATACTTC.

About this clone itself: The junction departs from the called germline gene at one end, perhaps through a read error. The V and J genes are TRBV5-1 and TRBJ2-6; tentatively, D is TRBD1 (6 bases). Germline V gene sequence: CDR1 SGHRS, CDR2 YFSETQ. The CDR3 covers 15 residues. DNA for the CDR3: TGCGCCAGCAGCCAAGGACAGTCCGGGGCCAACGGCCTGACTTTC. Residues: CASSQGQSGANGLTF.

This rearrangement joins TRBV27 to TRBJ2-7; a weak D match, TRBD2 (6 bases). Trimming stripped 2 bases from V and 2 bases from J, with 13 bases between. The CDR3 loop spans 15 amino acids. In germline, CDR1 is MNHEY, CDR2 SMNVEV (reference sequence). The CDR3 DNA reads TGTGCCAGCAGTTTAATGGGGGAGGTAGCCTACGAGCAGTACTTC. The encoded protein is CASSLMGEVAYEQYF.

The chain employs TRBV6-6 and TRBJ2-2; tentative D call: TRBD2 (5 bases). V was cut by 2 bases and J by 6 bases, with 13 bases left in between. The length of the CDR3 is 15 residues. Germline CDR1 is MNHNY and CDR2 is SVGAGI (reference sequence). The CDR3 nucleotides are TGTGCCAGCAGTTACGCACTAGGGTCATCCGGGGAGCTGTTTTTT. As protein: CASSYALGSSGELFF.

The V gene is TRBV6-5, the J gene TRBJ2-4; TRBD1 agrees at 8 bases. J gave up 12 bases and V 5 bases, and 9 bases lay outside the gene matches. Germline CDR1 is MNHEY and CDR2 is SVGAGI. The CDR3 contains 13 residues. This chain's CDR3 is CASSDATGDSQYF. The CDR3 DNA is TGTGCCAGCAGTGATGCGACAGGGGACAGTCAGTACTTC.

The rearrangement joins TRBV21-1 to TRBJ1-5; the table's D call, TRBD1, was not checked against the DNA. TRBV21-1 corresponds to a pseudogene. The length of the CDR3 is 16 residues. DNA for the CDR3: TGTGCCAGCAGCAAAAAAGACAGGGTTCACAATCAGCCCCAGCATTTT. It yields the protein CASSKKDRVHNQPQHF.

The chain combines TRBV5-1 with TRBJ1-2; 8 bases align to TRBD1. This CDR3 comprises 16 residues. CDR1 SGHRS and CDR2 YFSETQ come from the germline V gene. The V segment lost 4 bases and the J segment 5 bases; nucleotides outside the gene matches: 13. CDR3 amino acids: CASSPRAGQVTYGYTF. In nucleotides, the CDR3 is TGCGCCAGCAGCCCCAGGGCGGGACAGGTGACGTATGGCTACACCTTC.

This clone was counted at least ten times. The chain employs TRBV25-1 and TRBJ2-1; tentatively, D is TRBD2 (5 bases). The germline CDR1 and CDR2 sequences are MGHDK and SYGVNS. Trimming cost V 2 bases and J 3 bases, with 8 bases left between them. CDR3 length: 14 amino acids. CDR3 protein: CASSEIGGYNEQFF. CDR3 bases: TGTGCCAGCAGTGAAATCGGAGGCTACAATGAGCAGTTCTTC. Based on the CDR3 plus reference TRBV25-1 and TRBJ2-1, the full variable domain is EADIYQTPRYLVIGTGKKITLECSQTMGHDKMYWYQQDPGMELHLIHYSYGVNSTEKGDLSSESTVSRIRTEHFPLTLESARPSHTSQYLCASSEIGGYNEQFFGPGTRLTVL.

CDR3 coding DNA: TGTGCCAGCGCCTTACCGGGACAGGGGGATGGCTACACCTTC. Translated, it gives CASALPGQGDGYTF. J is TRBJ1-2 and V is TRBV6-5; 11 positions match TRBD1. CDR1 and CDR2 from the germline V gene are MNHEY and SVGAGI. The ends lost 8 bases at V and 6 bases at J; junction bases unmatched: 8. This CDR3 is 14 amino acids long.

This rearrangement joins TRBV18 to TRBJ1-1; 7 bases agree with TRBD1. V was pared by 5 bases and J by 3 bases, with 6 bases of the junction left unmatched. CDR3 length: 14 amino acids. The V gene's germline CDR1 is KGHSH and CDR2 LQKENI. CDR3 loop: CASSAQGLDTEAFF. DNA for the CDR3: TGTGCCAGCTCAGCACAGGGGTTGGACACTGAAGCTTTCTTT.

This clone was seen just once. This rearrangement joins TRBV2 to TRBJ2-3; the D gene is possibly TRBD1 (7 bases). The germline gives CDR1 SNHLY, CDR2 FYNNEI. The CDR3 is 13 amino acids. The CDR3 loop reads CATNQGGADTQYF. Written as DNA, the CDR3 is TGTGCAACAAACCAGGGGGGAGCAGATACGCAGTATTTT.

The chain links TRBV7-9 to TRBJ2-7, with D possibly TRBD2 on 6 matching bases. The CDR3 runs 15 residues. The V end lost 4 bases, the J end lost 8 bases, and 21 bases lay between the germline ends. Germline assignment: CDR1 SEHNR and CDR2 FQNEAQ (reference sequence). In DNA form, the CDR3 reads TGTGCCAGCAGCTACGCGGCGGGACGCCTCTTTCAGCAGTACTTC. It translates to CASSYAAGRLFQQYF.

The chain links TRBV27 to TRBJ2-7; TRBD2 matches 8 bases. Germline V gene sequence: CDR1 MNHEY, CDR2 SMNVEV (reference sequence). This CDR3 contains 16 residues. V gave up 5 bases and J gave up 1 base; unmatched junction bases: 10. The CDR3 bases are TGTGCCAGCAGTCGCCCTTTTGGCGGGGGGTCCTACGAGCAGTACTTC. It codes for CASSRPFGGGSYEQYF.

The chain combines TRBV6-4 with TRBJ1-2, with D possibly TRBD1 on 5 matching bases. The CDR3 is 14 residues long. V was trimmed by 0 bases and J by 6 bases, leaving 11 bases between them. Looked up from germline, CDR1 is MRHNA and CDR2 is SNTAGT. CDR3: CASSDSGRANGYTF. In DNA, the CDR3 is TGTGCCAGCAGTGACTCGGGCAGGGCTAATGGCTACACCTTC.